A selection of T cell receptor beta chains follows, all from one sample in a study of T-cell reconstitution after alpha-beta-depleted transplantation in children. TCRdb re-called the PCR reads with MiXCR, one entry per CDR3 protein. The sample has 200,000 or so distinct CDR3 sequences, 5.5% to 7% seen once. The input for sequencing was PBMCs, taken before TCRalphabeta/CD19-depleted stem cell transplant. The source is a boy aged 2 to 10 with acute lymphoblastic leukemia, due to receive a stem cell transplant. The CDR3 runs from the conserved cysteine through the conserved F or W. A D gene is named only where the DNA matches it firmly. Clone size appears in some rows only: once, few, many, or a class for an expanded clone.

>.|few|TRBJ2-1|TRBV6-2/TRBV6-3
TGTGCCAGCACTTCGGGTGATGAGCAGTTCTTC
CASTSGDEQFF
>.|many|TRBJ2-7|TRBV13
TGTGCCAGCAGTCCCGGGGCGGACTCCTACGAGCAGTACTTC
CASSPGADSYEQYF
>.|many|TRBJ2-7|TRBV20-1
TGCAGTGCAACGACACCCTACGAGCAGTACTTC
CSATTPYEQYF
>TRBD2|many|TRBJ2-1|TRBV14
TGTGCCAGCAGCCACCCTGGGGGGGGTAACAATGAGCAGTTCTTC
CASSHPGGGNNEQFF
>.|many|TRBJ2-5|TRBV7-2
TGTGCCAGCAGCCCGGCCGTTTGGGAACCTTTGGAAGAGACCCAGTACTTC
CASSPAVWEPLEETQYF
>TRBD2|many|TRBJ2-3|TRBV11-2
TGTGCCAGCAGCTTAGGTGTTCTAGCGGTTAGCACAGATACGCAGTATTTT
CASSLGVLAVSTDTQYF
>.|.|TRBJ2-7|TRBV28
TGTGCCAGCAGTTTGGAGAGCTCCTACGAGCAGTACTTC
CASSLESSYEQYF
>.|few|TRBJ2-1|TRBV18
TGTGCCAGCTCACCAGGTGCCCTAGACAATGAGCAGTTCTTC
CASSPGALDNEQFF
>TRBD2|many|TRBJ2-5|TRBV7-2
TGTGCCAGCAGCTTACTTGGGGTAGCGGGAGGAGAGACCCAGTACTTC
CASSLLGVAGGETQYF
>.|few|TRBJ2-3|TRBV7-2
TGTGCCAGCAGCTTTGGGACATCTAGCACAGATACGCAGTATTTT
CASSFGTSSTDTQYF
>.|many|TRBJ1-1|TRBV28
TGTGCCAGCAGTTTCGAGGGACACACTGAAGCTTTCTTT
CASSFEGHTEAFF
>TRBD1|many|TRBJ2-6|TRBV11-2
TGTGCCAGCAGCACCCGGACAGGGCGCTCTGGGGCCAACGTCCTGACTTTC
CASSTRTGRSGANVLTF
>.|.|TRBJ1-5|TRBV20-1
TGCAGTGCTAGGGAACAGGACAATCAGCCCCAGCATTTT
CSAREQDNQPQHF
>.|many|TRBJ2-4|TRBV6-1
TGTGCCAGCAGTGAAGCCCCAGCCATTCAGTACTTC
CASSEAPAIQYF
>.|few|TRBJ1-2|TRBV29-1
TGCAGCGACCGAACCTTCCTTGGTGGGGGCTATGGCTACACCTTC
CSDRTFLGGGYGYTF
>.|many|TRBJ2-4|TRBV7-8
TGTGCCAGCAGCTTCTCGGGGGGCGCGGGGACCAAAAACATTCAGTACTTC
CASSFSGGAGTKNIQYF
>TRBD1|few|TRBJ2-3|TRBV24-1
TGTGCCACCAGCCAGGACAGGTACACAGATACGCAGTATTTT
CATSQDRYTDTQYF
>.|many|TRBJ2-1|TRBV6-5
TGTGCCAGCAGTTTGAACCCCCCGGGGGACGGACAAGGGCATGAGCAGTTCTTC
CASSLNPPGDGQGHEQFF
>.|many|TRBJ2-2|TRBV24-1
TGTGCCACCAGTGACCCAGGGAGGAAAACCGGGGAGCTGTTTTTT
CATSDPGRKTGELFF
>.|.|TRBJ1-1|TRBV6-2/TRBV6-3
TGTGCCAGCAATCGAAAAGGGGGTATCACTGAAGCTTTCTTT
CASNRKGGITEAFF
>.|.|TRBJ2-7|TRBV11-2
TGTGCCAGCAGCTTAGAAGGCGGCGGGTCCCCTTGGGAGCAGTACTTC
CASSLEGGGSPWEQYF
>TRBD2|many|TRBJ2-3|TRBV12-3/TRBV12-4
TGTGCCAGCAGACCCAGAGGCTATGGCGGGGGGCGAGATACGCAGTATTTT
CASRPRGYGGGRDTQYF